These 3 T cell receptor beta chains share one sample of origin, sequenced in a study of blood T cell repertoires in COVID-19. The table came from immunoSEQ multiplex PCR; TCRdb's copy has only in-frame clones and leaves some out. The sample comprises 150,000 to 200,000 clones, around 78% of which are singletons, and 2.8% rests with the top ten. The sample was peripheral blood. Source of these receptors: a woman of 80 years or more with active or convalescent COVID-19.

V gene TRBV28 combines with J gene TRBJ1-5, with D perhaps matching TRBD1 (5 bases). Per the germline V gene, CDR1 is MDHEN and CDR2 is SYDVKM. The CDR3 covers 13 residues. V lost 3 bases and J 7 bases, leaving 10 bases between the germline ends. The CDR3 here is CASSFPGLQPQHF. The CDR3 DNA is TGTGCCAGCAGTTTCCCGGGACTGCAGCCCCAGCATTTT.

The chain carries TRBV11-2 and TRBJ1-5; 9 bases are shared with TRBD1. The junction had 3 bases not matched to a gene; V was cut back by 5 bases and J by 1 base. CDR1 SGHAT and CDR2 FQNNGV come from the germline V gene. This CDR3 spans 15 amino acids. CDR3 residues: CASSQDRGSNQPQHF. CDR3 in DNA: TGTGCCAGCAGCCAAGACAGGGGGAGCAATCAGCCCCAGCATTTT.

Comment on this clone: One junction end does not reproduce the germline sequence, and a read error may be involved. The gene calls are TRBV19 and TRBJ1-1; D ambiguous. The V gene's germline CDR1 is LNHDA and CDR2 SQIVND (reference sequence). The CDR3 contains 13 residues. CDR3 sequence: CASSPMTLSEAFF. CDR3 DNA sequence: TGTGCCAGTAGTCCCATGACACTCTCTGAGGCTTTCTTT.